The 13 T cell receptor beta chains below come from one sample, sequenced in a study of shared clonotypes between healthy human individuals. Libraries were prepared by immunoSEQ multiplex PCR; TCRdb keeps only in-frame clonotypes and omits some of them. The sample has some 2 million clones, around 96% seen once. Selected positively for CCR7 and CD45RO-negative, naive CD8 cells excluded terminally differentiated effector memory CD45RA+ cells. Sequencing input: naive CD8+ T cells sorted from blood. Every receptor here comes from a man younger than 35 in good health.

The J gene is TRBJ2-3, the V gene TRBV11-2, with TRBD1 identical over 8 bases. Germline V gives CDR1 SGHAT, CDR2 FQNNGV. V shed 8 bases and J 5 bases; nucleotides not matched to a gene: 12. CDR3 size: 15 residues. The CDR3 DNA sequence: TGTGCCAGCTCCTACTCCGAACAGGGGGGAGATACGCAGTATTTT. It translates to CASSYSEQGGDTQYF.

The chain couples TRBV25-1 to TRBJ2-4; TRBD1 agrees at 9 bases. The junction had 8 bases not matched to a gene; V was cut back by 2 bases and J by 3 bases. This CDR3 is built from 17 residues. Germline values: CDR1 MGHDK, CDR2 SYGVNS. CDR3 amino acids: CASSETTGGAFKNIQYF. For the CDR3, the DNA is TGTGCCAGCAGTGAAACCACAGGGGGCGCATTCAAAAACATTCAGTACTTC.

Points on this clone: This CDR3 is also generated by other DNA sequences in the sample. CDR3 sequence: CASSEGTGYNEQFF. The CDR3 nucleotides are TGTGCCAGCAGTGAAGGGACCGGCTACAATGAGCAGTTCTTC. The chain has TRBV2 and TRBJ2-1; D is ambiguous. CDR3 length: 14 amino acids. CDR1 and CDR2 (germline): SNHLY, FYNNEI. The V and J ends lost 1 base and 3 bases respectively, with 7 bases between them.

V usage is TRBV6-5 and J usage is TRBJ2-7, with 8 bases aligning to TRBD2. The CDR3 totals 14 residues. CDR1 is MNHEY and CDR2 is SVGAGI in the germline V gene. The V segment lost 4 bases and the J segment 5 bases; nucleotides outside the gene matches: 7. The CDR3, as DNA: TGTGCCAGCAGTTGGGAAGCGGGGGTAGACGAGCAGTACTTC. This codes for CASSWEAGVDEQYF.

J is TRBJ2-7 and V is TRBV10-3; D unresolved. Germline lookup yields CDR1 ENHRY and CDR2 SYGVKD. This CDR3 comprises 13 residues. V was clipped by 7 bases and J by 5 bases, with 15 bases between them. The CDR3 DNA is TGTGCCATCAACGAAGACATATGGCACGAGCAGTACTTC. It translates to CAINEDIWHEQYF.

This clone was observed a handful of times. The CDR3, as DNA: TGTGCCAGCAGCTTGAGGCCCGCAGAAGGGCAGTACTTC. Amino acid sequence: CASSLRPAEGQYF. The chain uses TRBV13 and TRBJ2-5; D unresolved. Trimming removed 3 bases at V and 11 bases at J, with 16 bases between. The V gene's germline CDR1 is PRHDT and CDR2 FYEKMQ (reference sequence). The CDR3 totals 13 residues.

The chain has TRBV15 and TRBJ2-1; D is perhaps TRBD1 (5 bases). The CDR3 covers 15 residues. Trimming left V 0 bases short and J 6 bases short, with 12 bases between. Germline CDR1 LNHNV, CDR2 YYDKDF (reference sequence). CDR3 sequence (DNA): TGTGCCACCAGCAGAGATCATTTAGGGGTCAATGAGCAGTTCTTC. This translates into CATSRDHLGVNEQFF.

This chain connects TRBV4-1 to TRBJ2-7, with 9 positions matching TRBD2. Germline-derived CDR1 and CDR2 are MGHRA and YSYEKL. This CDR3 has 14 amino acids. Trimming took 1 base from V and 3 from J; bases not matched to a gene: 1. CDR3 sequence: CASSQGLAVYEQYF. The CDR3 nucleotides read TGCGCCAGCAGCCAAGGACTAGCGGTCTACGAGCAGTACTTC.

This chain links TRBV7-2 with TRBJ2-2; D ambiguous. Trimming cost V 2 bases and J 6 bases, with 7 bases left between them. Germline-derived CDR1 and CDR2 are SGHTA and FQGNSA. The CDR3 length is 13 residues. In DNA, the CDR3 is TGTGCCAGCAGCTTATATAATGCCGGGGAGCTGTTTTTT. It translates to CASSLYNAGELFF.

Points on this clone: Within the sample, other DNA sequences also encode this same CDR3. The CDR3 bases are TGTGCCAGCAGTTTAAGGGGGGCTGAAGCTTTCTTT. As protein: CASSLRGAEAFF. This chain links TRBV28 with TRBJ1-1; D is perhaps TRBD1 (6 bases). The length of the CDR3 is 12 residues. Germline values: CDR1 MDHEN, CDR2 SYDVKM. V was shortened by 2 bases and J by 6 bases, with 7 bases between the two germline ends.

The chain carries TRBV27 and TRBJ2-6; D may be TRBD1 (5 bases). The ends were cut back, 5 bases at V and 4 bases at J, with 9 bases in the middle. Germline V CDR1 and CDR2: MNHEY, SMNVEV (reference sequence). The CDR3 loop spans 14 amino acids. CDR3 loop: CASSVGAGANVLTF. CDR3 in DNA: TGTGCCAGCAGTGTAGGGGCCGGGGCCAACGTCCTGACTTTC.

The J gene is TRBJ2-2, the V gene TRBV6-5, with D perhaps TRBD1 (5 bases). V lost 4 bases and J lost 4, with 16 bases in between. The CDR3 length is 16 residues. Germline V gives CDR1 MNHEY, CDR2 SVGAGI. CDR3 nucleotide sequence: TGTGCCAGCAGTTTAGGGGCAAGGGTGGGCACCGGGGAGCTGTTTTTT. Translation gives CASSLGARVGTGELFF.

The chain links TRBV19 to TRBJ2-1; 8 bases are shared with TRBD1. CDR1 and CDR2 (germline): LNHDA, SQIVND (reference sequence). V lost 8 bases to trimming and J lost 6 bases; unmatched junction nucleotides: 6. The CDR3 covers 13 residues. CDR3: CASQGAKGNEQFF. The DNA of the CDR3 is TGTGCCAGTCAGGGGGCGAAAGGCAATGAGCAGTTCTTC.